A single sample gave rise to the 20 T cell receptor beta chains below, sequenced in a study of CD8 T cells in Susac syndrome. Random hexamers primed reverse transcription of about 0.5 to 1 ug RNA. TCRdb used MiXCR to reprocess the immunoSEQ multiplex PCR reads, holding one entry per CDR3 protein. The profile shows hundreds of thousands of distinct CDR3 sequences, around 93% of them singletons. Sequencing was carried out using CD4+ T cells from PBMCs. The receptor source for this set is a human donor with multiple sclerosis.

The chain carries TRBV20-1 and TRBJ2-3; D is unclear. Germline assignment: CDR1 DFQATT and CDR2 SNEGSKA (reference sequence). V dropped 6 bases and J dropped 6 bases, with 10 bases sitting between them. The CDR3 has 11 amino acids. This CDR3 is CSAPLGDTQYF. CDR3 coding DNA: TGCAGTGCGCCCCTGGGGGATACGCAGTATTTT.

The chain uses TRBV7-2 and TRBJ2-6; TRBD2 is a possible D gene (5 bases). The V and J ends lost 8 bases and 4 bases respectively, with 12 bases between them. CDR3 length: 14 residues. Per the germline V gene, CDR1 is SGHTA and CDR2 is FQGNSA. This chain's CDR3 is CASGLGVGANVLTF. The CDR3 DNA reads TGTGCCAGCGGGTTGGGAGTCGGGGCCAACGTCCTGACTTTC.

The chain has TRBV6-1 and TRBJ1-2; possibly TRBD1 for D (6 bases). V shed 8 bases and J shed 2 bases, with 18 bases lying between them. Germline V gene lookup returns CDR1 MNHNS and CDR2 SASEGT. There are 15 residues in the CDR3. CDR3 in amino acids: CASQVGAGVNYGYTF. DNA of the CDR3: TGTGCCAGCCAAGTGGGGGCAGGGGTCAACTATGGCTACACCTTC.

The chain has TRBV24-1 and TRBJ2-1; 7 nucleotides match TRBD1. Germline trimming cut 4 bases from V and 8 bases from J; bases unmatched to any gene: 10. The CDR3 consists of 15 residues. Germline values: CDR1 KGHDR, CDR2 SFDVKD. The CDR3 region has the DNA TGTGCCACCAGTGACACGGACAGGTCCTGGGATGAGCAGTTCTTC. Its translation is CATSDTDRSWDEQFF.

The rearrangement uses TRBV4-1 and TRBJ2-5; possibly TRBD1 for D (6 bases). The CDR3 is 13 amino acids. Trimming left V 4 bases short and J 6 bases short, with 12 bases between. Germline CDR1 reads MGHRA; CDR2 reads YSYEKL. The CDR3 DNA is TGCGCCAGCAGCCTCCGACAGGAACAGACCCAGTACTTC. Translation gives CASSLRQEQTQYF.

V gene TRBV9 combines with J gene TRBJ1-3; D gene uncertain. Germline loops: CDR1 SGDLS, CDR2 YYNGEE. V dropped 3 bases and J dropped 1 base, with 14 bases sitting between them. The CDR3 covers 16 residues. The CDR3 DNA reads as TGTGCCAGCAGCGCTACTAAACGGGAGTCTGGAAACACCATATATTTT. This gives the protein CASSATKRESGNTIYF.

The V call is TRBV6-4, the J call TRBJ2-1; TRBD2 matches 7 bases. Germline values: CDR1 MRHNA, CDR2 SNTAGT. The CDR3 spans 13 residues. Trimming removed 5 bases from V and 5 bases from J; junction bases left unmatched: 3. CDR3: CASSLGTNNEQFF. The CDR3 region has the DNA TGTGCCAGCAGTCTAGGGACTAACAATGAGCAGTTCTTC.

The rearrangement joins TRBV3-1 to TRBJ2-1; maybe TRBD2 (6 bases). Trimming removed 0 bases from V and 9 bases from J, with 15 bases in between. Per germline, CDR1 LGHDT and CDR2 YNNKEL (reference sequence). The CDR3 sequence is 15 residues long. The CDR3 region has the DNA TGTGCCAGCAGCCAAGACGGGGTCGGGGGACGTGAGCAGTTCTTC. Translation gives CASSQDGVGGREQFF.

V is TRBV9 and J is TRBJ2-5, with 7 bases that match TRBD2. Germline V gene lookup returns CDR1 SGDLS and CDR2 YYNGEE. J gave up 1 base and V 5 bases, and 14 bases lay outside the gene matches. The CDR3 has 17 residues. CDR3 loop: CASSRRGLAALQETQYF. Here the CDR3 DNA reads TGTGCCAGCAGTCGTAGAGGTCTAGCGGCCCTCCAAGAGACCCAGTACTTC.

The V and J genes are TRBV6-5 and TRBJ1-6; 8 bases are a match to TRBD1. The ends lost 2 bases at V and 18 bases at J; junction bases unmatched: 12. The CDR3 contains 14 residues. Germline V gives CDR1 MNHEY, CDR2 SVGAGI. The chain's CDR3 is CASSYSRGRREPHF. CDR3 DNA: TGTGCCAGCAGTTACAGCAGGGGGCGTCGAGAGCCCCACTTT.

V and J are TRBV5-1 and TRBJ2-7, with D perhaps TRBD1 or TRBD2 (5 bases each). The CDR3 has 14 residues. Germline V lookup: CDR1 SGHRS, CDR2 YFSETQ. With 0 bases removed from V and 7 bases from J, the gap between germline ends came to 14 bases. CDR3 coding DNA: TGCGCCAGCAGCTTGGGGTCCATAGAGGGGGAGCAGTACGTC. It yields the protein CASSLGSIEGEQYV.

The chain has TRBV7-2 and TRBJ2-5; no clear D gene. Germline V gene data show CDR1 as SGHTA and CDR2 as FQGNSA. CDR3 length equals 16 residues. V lost 1 base and J lost 5, with 17 bases in between. The CDR3 loop reads CASSLDGLGLGETQYF. The CDR3 DNA follows: TGTGCCAGCAGCTTAGACGGTTTAGGGCTCGGTGAGACCCAGTACTTC.

The chain employs TRBV5-1 and TRBJ1-1; perhaps TRBD1 as D (5 bases). This CDR3 is built from 15 residues. Trimming stripped 2 bases from V and 0 bases from J, with 11 bases between. Germline assignment: CDR1 SGHRS and CDR2 YFSETQ. CDR3 in amino acids: CASSFAGELNTEAFF. The CDR3 region has the DNA TGCGCCAGCAGCTTCGCGGGGGAACTGAACACTGAAGCTTTCTTT.

The gene calls are TRBV18 and TRBJ1-2; 9 nucleotides agree with TRBD1. This CDR3 region has 16 residues. The J segment lost 8 bases and the V segment lost 3 bases, leaving 13 bases of the junction unmatched. CDR1 and CDR2 (germline): KGHSH, LQKENI. The CDR3 spells CASSPSGGQGIEGYTF. The CDR3 DNA reads as TGTGCCAGCTCACCCTCTGGGGGACAGGGCATTGAGGGCTACACCTTC.

This chain connects TRBV6-5 to TRBJ1-1; 7 bases fit TRBD1. V dropped 2 bases and J dropped 4; count of bases not matched to a gene: 10. Germline V gives CDR1 MNHEY, CDR2 SVGAGI. There are 16 residues in the CDR3. The CDR3: CASSYTRQGGSTEAFF. The CDR3 DNA reads as TGTGCCAGCAGTTACACCAGACAGGGAGGTAGCACTGAAGCTTTCTTT.

The chain carries TRBV3-1 and TRBJ1-1; D uncertain. Between the trimmed V and J ends, which lost 4 bases and 3 bases, there was a span of 15 bases. Germline assignment: CDR1 LGHDT and CDR2 YNNKEL (reference sequence). The CDR3 totals 15 residues. The CDR3, as DNA: TGTGCCAGCAGCCGCGCCGGGAGGCAGGACACTGAAGCTTTCTTT. This codes for CASSRAGRQDTEAFF.

The chain links TRBV3-1 to TRBJ1-6; D is perhaps TRBD1 (5 bases). The CDR3 totals 15 residues. Germline values: CDR1 LGHDT, CDR2 YNNKEL (reference sequence). Trimming shortened V by 6 bases and J by 7 bases, and 16 bases separated the two germline ends. CDR3: CASSRSGTRNSPLHF. DNA of the CDR3: TGTGCCAGCAGTCGCTCCGGGACGAGAAATTCACCCCTCCACTTT.

This chain links TRBV7-9 with TRBJ2-7, with 12 bases aligning to TRBD2. This CDR3 region has 15 residues. The V and J ends lost 7 bases and 6 bases, in that order; junction bases with no gene match: 10. Germline V lookup: CDR1 SEHNR, CDR2 FQNEAQ (reference sequence). CDR3 coding DNA: TGTGCCAGCAACACGCTAGCGGGGGGGCCTAGCGAGCAGTACTTC. Translated: CASNTLAGGPSEQYF.

The gene calls are TRBV2 and TRBJ2-5, with D tentatively TRBD1 (6 bases). Germline-derived CDR1 and CDR2 are SNHLY and FYNNEI. Trimming left V 10 bases short and J 5 bases short, with 17 bases between. The CDR3 consists of 13 residues. Written as DNA, the CDR3 is TGTGCCAACTCGAGAGGGGGTGGGGAGACCCAGTACTTC. It encodes CANSRGGGETQYF.

The chain is built from TRBV6-2 or TRBV6-3 and TRBJ2-1; D is undetermined. Germline V gives CDR1 MNHEY, CDR2 SVGEGT. Trimming pared 0 bases from V and 5 bases from J, leaving 2 bases between. This CDR3 is 12 amino acids long. As DNA, the CDR3 is TGTGCCAGCAGTTACTCTAACAATGAGCAGTTCTTC. Translating it yields CASSYSNNEQFF.